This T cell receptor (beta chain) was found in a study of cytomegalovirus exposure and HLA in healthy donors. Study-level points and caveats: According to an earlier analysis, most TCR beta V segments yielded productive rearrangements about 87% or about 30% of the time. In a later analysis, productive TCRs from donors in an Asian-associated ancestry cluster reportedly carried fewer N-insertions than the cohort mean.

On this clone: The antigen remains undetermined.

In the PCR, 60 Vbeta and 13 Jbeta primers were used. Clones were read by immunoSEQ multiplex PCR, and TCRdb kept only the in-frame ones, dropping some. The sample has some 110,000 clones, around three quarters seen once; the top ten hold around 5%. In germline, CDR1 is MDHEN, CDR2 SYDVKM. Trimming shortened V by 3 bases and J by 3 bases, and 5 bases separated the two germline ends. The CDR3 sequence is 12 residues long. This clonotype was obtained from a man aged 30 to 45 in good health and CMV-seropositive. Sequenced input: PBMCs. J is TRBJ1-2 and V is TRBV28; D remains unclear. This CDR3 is CASSLPDYGYTF. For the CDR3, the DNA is TGTGCCAGCAGTTTGCCGGACTATGGCTACACCTTC.